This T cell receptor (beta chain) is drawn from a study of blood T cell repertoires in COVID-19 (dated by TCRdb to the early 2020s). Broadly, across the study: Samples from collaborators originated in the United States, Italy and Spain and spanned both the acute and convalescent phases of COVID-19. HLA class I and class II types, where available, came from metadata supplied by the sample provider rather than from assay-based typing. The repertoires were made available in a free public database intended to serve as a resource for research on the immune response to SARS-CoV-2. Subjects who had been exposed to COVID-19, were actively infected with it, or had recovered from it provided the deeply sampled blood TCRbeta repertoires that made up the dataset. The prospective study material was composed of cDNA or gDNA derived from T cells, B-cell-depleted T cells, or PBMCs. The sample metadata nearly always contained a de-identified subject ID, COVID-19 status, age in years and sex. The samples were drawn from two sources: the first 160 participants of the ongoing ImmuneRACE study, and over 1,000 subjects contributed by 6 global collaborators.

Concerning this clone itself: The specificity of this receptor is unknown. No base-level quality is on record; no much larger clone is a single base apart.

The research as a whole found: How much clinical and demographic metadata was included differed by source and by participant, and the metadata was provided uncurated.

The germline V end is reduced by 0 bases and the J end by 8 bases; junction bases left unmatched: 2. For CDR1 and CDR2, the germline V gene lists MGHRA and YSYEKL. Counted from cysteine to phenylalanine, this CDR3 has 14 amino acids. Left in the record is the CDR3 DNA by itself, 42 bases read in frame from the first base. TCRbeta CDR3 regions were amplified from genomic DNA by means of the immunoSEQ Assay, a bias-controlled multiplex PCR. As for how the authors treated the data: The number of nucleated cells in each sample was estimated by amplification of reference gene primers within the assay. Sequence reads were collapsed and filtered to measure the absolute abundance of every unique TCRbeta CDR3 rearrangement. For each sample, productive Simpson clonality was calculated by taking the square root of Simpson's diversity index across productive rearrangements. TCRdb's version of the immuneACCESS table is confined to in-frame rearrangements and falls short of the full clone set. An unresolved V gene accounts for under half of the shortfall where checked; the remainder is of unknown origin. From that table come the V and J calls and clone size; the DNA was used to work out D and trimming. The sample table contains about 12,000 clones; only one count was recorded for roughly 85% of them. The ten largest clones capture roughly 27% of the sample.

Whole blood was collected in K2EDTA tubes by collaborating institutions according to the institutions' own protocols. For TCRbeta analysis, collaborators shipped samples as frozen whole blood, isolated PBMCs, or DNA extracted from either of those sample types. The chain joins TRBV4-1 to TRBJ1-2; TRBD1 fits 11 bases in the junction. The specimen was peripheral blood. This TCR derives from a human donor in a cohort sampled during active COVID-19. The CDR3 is CASSQEGQGGGYTF. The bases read TGCGCCAGCAGCCAAGAGGGACAGGGGGGAGGCTACACCTTC.